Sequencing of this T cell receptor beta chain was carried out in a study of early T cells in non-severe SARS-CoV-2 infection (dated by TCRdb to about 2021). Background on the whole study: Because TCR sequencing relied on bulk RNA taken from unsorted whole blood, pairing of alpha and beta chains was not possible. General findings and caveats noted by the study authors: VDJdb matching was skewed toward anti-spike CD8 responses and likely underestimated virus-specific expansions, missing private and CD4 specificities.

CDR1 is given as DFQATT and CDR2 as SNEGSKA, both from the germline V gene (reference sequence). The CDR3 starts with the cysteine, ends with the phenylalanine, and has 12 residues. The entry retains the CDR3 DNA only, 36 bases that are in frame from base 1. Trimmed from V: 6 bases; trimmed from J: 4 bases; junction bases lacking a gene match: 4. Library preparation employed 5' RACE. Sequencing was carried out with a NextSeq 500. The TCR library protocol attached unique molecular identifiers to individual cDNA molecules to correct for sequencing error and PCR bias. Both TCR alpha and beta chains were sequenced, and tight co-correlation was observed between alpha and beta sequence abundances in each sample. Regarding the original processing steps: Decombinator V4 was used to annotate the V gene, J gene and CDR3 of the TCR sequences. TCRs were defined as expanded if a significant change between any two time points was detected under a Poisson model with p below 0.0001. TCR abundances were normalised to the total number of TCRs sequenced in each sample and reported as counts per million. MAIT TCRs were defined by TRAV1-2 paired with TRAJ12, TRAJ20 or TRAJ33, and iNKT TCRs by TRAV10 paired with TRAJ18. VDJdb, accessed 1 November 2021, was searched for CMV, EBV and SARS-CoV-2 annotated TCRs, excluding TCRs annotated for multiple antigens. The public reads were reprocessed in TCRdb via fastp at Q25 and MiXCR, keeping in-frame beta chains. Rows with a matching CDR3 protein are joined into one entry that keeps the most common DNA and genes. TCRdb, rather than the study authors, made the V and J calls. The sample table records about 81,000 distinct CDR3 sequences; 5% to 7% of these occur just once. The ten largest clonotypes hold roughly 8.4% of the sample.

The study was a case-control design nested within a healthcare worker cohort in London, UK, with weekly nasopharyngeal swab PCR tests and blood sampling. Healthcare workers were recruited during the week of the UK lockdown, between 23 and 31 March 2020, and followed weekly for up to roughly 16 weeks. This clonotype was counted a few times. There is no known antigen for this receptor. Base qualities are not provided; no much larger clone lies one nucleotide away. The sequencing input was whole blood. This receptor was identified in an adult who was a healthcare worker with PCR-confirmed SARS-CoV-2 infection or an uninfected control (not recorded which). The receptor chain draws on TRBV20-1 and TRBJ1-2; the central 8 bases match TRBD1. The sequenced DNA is TGCAGTGCAAACGGACAGGGCTATGGCTACACCTTC. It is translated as CSANGQGYGYTF.